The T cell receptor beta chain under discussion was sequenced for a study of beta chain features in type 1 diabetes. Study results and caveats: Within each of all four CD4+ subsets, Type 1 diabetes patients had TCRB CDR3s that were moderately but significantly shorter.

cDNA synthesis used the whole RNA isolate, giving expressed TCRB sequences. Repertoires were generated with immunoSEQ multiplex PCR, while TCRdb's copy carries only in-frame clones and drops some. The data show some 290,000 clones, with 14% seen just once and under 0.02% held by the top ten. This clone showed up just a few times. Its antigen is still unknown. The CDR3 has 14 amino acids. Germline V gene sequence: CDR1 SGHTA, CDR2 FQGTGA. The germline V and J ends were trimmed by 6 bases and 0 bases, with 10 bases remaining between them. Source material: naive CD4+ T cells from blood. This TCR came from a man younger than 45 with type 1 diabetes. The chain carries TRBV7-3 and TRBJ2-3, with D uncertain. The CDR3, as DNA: TGTGCCAGCAGTTCATTCGGGAGCACAGATACGCAGTATTTT. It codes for CASSSFGSTDTQYF.